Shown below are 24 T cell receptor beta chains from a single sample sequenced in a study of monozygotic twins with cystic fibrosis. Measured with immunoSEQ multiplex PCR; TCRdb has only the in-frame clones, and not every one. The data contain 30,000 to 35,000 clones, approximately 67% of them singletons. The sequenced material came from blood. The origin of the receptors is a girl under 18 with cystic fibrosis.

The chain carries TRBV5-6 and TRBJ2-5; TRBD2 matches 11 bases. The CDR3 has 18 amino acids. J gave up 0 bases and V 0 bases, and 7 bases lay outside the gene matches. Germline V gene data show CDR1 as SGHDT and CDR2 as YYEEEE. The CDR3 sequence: CASSLGLAGGFYQETQYF. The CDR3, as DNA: TGTGCCAGCAGCTTGGGGCTAGCGGGAGGATTCTACCAAGAGACCCAGTACTTC.

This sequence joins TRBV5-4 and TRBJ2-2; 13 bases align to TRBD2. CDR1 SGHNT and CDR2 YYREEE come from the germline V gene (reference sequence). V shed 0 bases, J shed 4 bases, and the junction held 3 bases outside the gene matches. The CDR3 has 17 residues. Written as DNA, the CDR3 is TGTGCCAGCAGCTTGGGGGGACTAGCGGGATCCACCGGGGAGCTGTTTTTT. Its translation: CASSLGGLAGSTGELFF.

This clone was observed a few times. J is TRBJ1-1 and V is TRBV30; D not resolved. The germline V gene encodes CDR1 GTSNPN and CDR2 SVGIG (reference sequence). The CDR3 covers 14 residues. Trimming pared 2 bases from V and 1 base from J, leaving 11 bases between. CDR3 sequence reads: CAWSPGSGNTEAFF. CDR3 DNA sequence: TGTGCCTGGAGTCCCGGGTCGGGGAACACTGAAGCTTTCTTT.

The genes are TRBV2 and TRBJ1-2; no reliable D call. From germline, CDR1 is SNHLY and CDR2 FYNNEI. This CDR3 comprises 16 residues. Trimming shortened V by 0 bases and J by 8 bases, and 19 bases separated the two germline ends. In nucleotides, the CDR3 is TGTGCCAGCAGTGAAGCGCAAGGACTTGCCGGGGAAGGCTACACCTTC. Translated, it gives CASSEAQGLAGEGYTF.

CDR3 coding DNA: TGTGCCAGCAGCTTGGACCTTTTGCACACCGGGGAGCTGTTTTTT. Translated: CASSLDLLHTGELFF. This rearrangement joins TRBV5-4 to TRBJ2-2; no firm D call. Germline V gene lookup returns CDR1 SGHNT and CDR2 YYREEE (reference sequence). This CDR3 is built from 15 residues. V shed 0 bases and J shed 3 bases, with 9 bases lying between them.

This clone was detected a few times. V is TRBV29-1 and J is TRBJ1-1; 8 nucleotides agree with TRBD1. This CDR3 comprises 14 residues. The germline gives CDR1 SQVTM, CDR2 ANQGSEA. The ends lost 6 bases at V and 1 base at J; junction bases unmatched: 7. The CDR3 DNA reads TGCAGCGTGCCGAGACAGGGGTCGAACACTGAAGCTTTCTTT. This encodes CSVPRQGSNTEAFF.

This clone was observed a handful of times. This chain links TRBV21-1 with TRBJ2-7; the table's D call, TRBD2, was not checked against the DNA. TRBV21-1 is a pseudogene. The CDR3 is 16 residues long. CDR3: CASSHKRLAGLHEQYV. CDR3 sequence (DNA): TGTGCCAGCAGCCATAAGCGACTAGCGGGACTTCACGAGCAGTACGTC.

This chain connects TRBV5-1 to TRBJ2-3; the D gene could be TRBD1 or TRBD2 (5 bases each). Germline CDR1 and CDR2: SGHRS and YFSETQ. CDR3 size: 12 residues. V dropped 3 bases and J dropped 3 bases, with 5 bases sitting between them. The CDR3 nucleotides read TGCGCCAGCAGCTGGGGGACAGATACGCAGTATTTT. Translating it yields CASSWGTDTQYF.

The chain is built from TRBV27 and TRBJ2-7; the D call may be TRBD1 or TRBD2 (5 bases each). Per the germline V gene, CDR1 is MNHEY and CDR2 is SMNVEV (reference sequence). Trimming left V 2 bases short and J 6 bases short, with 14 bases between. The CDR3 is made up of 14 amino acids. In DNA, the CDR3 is TGTGCCAGCAGTTTAATAGTGGGGGTGGGCGAGCAGTACTTC. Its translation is CASSLIVGVGEQYF.

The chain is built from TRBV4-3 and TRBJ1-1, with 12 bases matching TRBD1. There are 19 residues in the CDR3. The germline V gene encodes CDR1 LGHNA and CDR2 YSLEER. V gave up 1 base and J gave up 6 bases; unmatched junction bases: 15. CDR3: CASSQALVTPGQGASEAFF. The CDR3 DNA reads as TGCGCCAGCAGCCAAGCCCTTGTGACACCGGGACAGGGGGCTTCTGAAGCTTTCTTT.

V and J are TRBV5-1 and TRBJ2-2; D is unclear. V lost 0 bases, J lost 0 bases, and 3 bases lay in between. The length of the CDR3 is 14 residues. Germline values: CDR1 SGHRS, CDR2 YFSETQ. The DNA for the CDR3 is TGCGCCAGCAGCTTGGTTTCGAACACCGGGGAGCTGTTTTTT. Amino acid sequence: CASSLVSNTGELFF.

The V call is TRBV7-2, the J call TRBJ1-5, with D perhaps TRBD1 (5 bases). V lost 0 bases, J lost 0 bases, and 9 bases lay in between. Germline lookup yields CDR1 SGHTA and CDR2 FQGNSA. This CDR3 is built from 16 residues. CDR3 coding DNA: TGTGCCAGCAGCTTAGCAGGGGTCTATAGCAATCAGCCCCAGCATTTT. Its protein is CASSLAGVYSNQPQHF.

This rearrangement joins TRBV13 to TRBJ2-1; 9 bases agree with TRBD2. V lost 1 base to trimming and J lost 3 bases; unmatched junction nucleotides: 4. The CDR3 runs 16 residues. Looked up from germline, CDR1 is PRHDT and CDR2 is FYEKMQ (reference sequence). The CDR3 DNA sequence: TGTGCCAGCAGCTTAGAGGCGCGGGAGGGCTACAATGAGCAGTTCTTC. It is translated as CASSLEAREGYNEQFF.

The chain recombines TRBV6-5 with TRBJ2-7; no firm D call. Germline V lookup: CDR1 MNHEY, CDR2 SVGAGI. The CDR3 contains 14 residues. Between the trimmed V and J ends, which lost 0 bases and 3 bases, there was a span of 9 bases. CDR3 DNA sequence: TGTGCCAGCAGTTACTCCGAGGTGGGCTACGAGCAGTACGTC. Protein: CASSYSEVGYEQYV.

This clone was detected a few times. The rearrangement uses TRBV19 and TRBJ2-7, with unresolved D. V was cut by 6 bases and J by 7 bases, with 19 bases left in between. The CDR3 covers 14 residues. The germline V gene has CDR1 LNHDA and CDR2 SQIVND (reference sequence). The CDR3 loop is CASRGTKNMREQYV. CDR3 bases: TGTGCCAGTAGGGGTACAAAGAATATGAGGGAGCAGTACGTC.

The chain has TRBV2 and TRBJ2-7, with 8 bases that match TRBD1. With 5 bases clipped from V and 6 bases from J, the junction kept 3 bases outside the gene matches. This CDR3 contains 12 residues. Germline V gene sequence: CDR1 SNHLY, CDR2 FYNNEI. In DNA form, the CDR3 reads TGTGCCAGCAGTTCCACAGGGGGCGAGCAGTACGTC. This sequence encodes CASSSTGGEQYV.

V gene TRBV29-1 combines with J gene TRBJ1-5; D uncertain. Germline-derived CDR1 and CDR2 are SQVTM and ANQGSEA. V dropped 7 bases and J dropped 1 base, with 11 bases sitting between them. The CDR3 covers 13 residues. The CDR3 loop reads CSARGGSNQPQHF. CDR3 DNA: TGCAGCGCTCGGGGAGGAAGCAATCAGCCCCAGCATTTT.

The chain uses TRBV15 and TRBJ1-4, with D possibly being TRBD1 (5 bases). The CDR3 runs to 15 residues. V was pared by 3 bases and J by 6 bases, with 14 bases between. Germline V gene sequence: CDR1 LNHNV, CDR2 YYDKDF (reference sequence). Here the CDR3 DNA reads TGTGCCACCAGCAGGGGGGAAGCATGGTATGAAAAACTGTTTTTT. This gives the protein CATSRGEAWYEKLFF.

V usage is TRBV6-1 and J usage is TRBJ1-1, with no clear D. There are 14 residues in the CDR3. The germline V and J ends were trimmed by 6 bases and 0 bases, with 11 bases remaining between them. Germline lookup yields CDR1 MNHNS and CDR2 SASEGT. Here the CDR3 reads CASSQIWMNTEAFF. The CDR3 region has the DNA TGTGCCAGCAGCCAGATCTGGATGAACACTGAAGCTTTCTTT.

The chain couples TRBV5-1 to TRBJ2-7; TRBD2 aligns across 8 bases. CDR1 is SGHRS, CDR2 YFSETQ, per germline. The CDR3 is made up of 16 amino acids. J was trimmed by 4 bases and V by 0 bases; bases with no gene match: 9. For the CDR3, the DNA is TGCGCCAGCAGCTTGGCGGGGGGGAGATCCGTGTACGAGCAGTACTTC. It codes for CASSLAGGRSVYEQYF.

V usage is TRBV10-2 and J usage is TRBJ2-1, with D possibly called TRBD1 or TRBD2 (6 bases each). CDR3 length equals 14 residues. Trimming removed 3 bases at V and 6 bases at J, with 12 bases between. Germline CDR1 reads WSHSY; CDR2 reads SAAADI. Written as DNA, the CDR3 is TGCGCCAGCAGTGATCAGGGGAGGAGCAATGAGCAGTTCTTC. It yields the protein CASSDQGRSNEQFF.

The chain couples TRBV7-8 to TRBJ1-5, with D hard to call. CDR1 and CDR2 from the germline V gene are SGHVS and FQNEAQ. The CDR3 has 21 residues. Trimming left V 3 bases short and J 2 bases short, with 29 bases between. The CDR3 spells CASSFGIGEGVMVWGNQPQHF. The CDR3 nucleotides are TGTGCCAGCAGCTTTGGGATTGGTGAGGGCGTCATGGTTTGGGGCAATCAGCCCCAGCATTTT.

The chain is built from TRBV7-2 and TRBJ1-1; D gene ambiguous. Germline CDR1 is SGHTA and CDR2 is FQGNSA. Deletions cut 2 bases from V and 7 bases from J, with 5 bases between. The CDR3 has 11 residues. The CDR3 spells CASSLFGEAFF. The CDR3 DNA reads TGTGCCAGCAGCTTATTTGGTGAAGCTTTCTTT.

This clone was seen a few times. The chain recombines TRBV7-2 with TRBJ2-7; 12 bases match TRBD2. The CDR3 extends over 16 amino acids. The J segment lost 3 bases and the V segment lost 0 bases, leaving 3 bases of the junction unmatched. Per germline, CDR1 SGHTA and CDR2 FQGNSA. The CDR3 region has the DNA TGTGCCAGCAGCTTAGCCCCGGGACTAGCGGGCTACGAGCAGTACGTC. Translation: CASSLAPGLAGYEQYV.